These T cell receptor beta chains were read from a single sample in a study of technical replicates of blood from a few donors. Produced via immunoSEQ multiplex PCR; TCRdb's table is partial and in-frame only. The sample has 90,000 or so clones; approximately 95% are singletons. What was sequenced was T cells isolated from PBMCs. All receptors come from a human donor in good health. Each CDR3 is given with its conserved first and last residue. The D gene is left open where the match is weak. Size tells how often a clone was seen (once, few, many) or the class of an expanded clone, and some rows leave it out.

d_gene: -; j_gene: TRBJ1-5; abundance: -; v_gene: TRBV7-2; CDR3aa: CASSLASGGQPQHF; CDR3nt: TGTGCCAGCAGCCTAGCCTCGGGAGGTCAGCCCCAGCATTTT
d_gene: -; j_gene: TRBJ1-4; abundance: -; v_gene: TRBV9; CDR3aa: CASSSRGSEKLFF; CDR3nt: TGTGCCAGCAGCTCACGTGGTAGTGAAAAACTGTTTTTT
d_gene: -; j_gene: TRBJ2-1; abundance: -; v_gene: TRBV29-1; CDR3aa: CSVGAGSNEQFF; CDR3nt: TGCAGCGTTGGGGCTGGAAGCAATGAGCAGTTCTTC
d_gene: -; j_gene: TRBJ2-7; abundance: -; v_gene: TRBV7-2; CDR3aa: CASSAGGYYEQYF; CDR3nt: TGTGCCAGCAGCGCCGGAGGCTACTACGAGCAGTACTTC
d_gene: -; j_gene: TRBJ1-1; abundance: -; v_gene: TRBV2; CDR3aa: CASSGGRYTEAFF; CDR3nt: TGTGCCAGCAGTGGGGGCAGATACACTGAAGCTTTCTTT
d_gene: -; j_gene: TRBJ2-7; abundance: -; v_gene: TRBV28; CDR3aa: CATLSGSLNEQYF; CDR3nt: TGTGCCACCCTGTCAGGGTCCTTAAACGAGCAGTACTTC
d_gene: -; j_gene: TRBJ2-7; abundance: -; v_gene: TRBV18; CDR3aa: CASSGTRSFPYEQYF; CDR3nt: TGTGCCAGCTCCGGGACTCGCTCCTTTCCCTACGAGCAGTACTTC
d_gene: TRBD1; j_gene: TRBJ2-7; abundance: -; v_gene: TRBV28; CDR3aa: CASSFTGTVMYEQYF; CDR3nt: TGTGCCAGCAGTTTCACCGGGACAGTGATGTACGAGCAGTACTTC
d_gene: TRBD2; j_gene: TRBJ2-1; abundance: -; v_gene: TRBV7-3; CDR3aa: CASSSPGLAGLSSYNEQFF; CDR3nt: TGTGCCAGCAGCTCACCGGGACTAGCGGGCCTCAGCTCCTACAATGAGCAGTTCTTC
d_gene: TRBD1; j_gene: TRBJ2-1; abundance: -; v_gene: TRBV5-4; CDR3aa: CASSLWDRDFEQFF; CDR3nt: TGTGCCAGCAGCTTGTGGGACAGAGATTTTGAGCAGTTCTTC
d_gene: TRBD2; j_gene: TRBJ2-3; abundance: -; v_gene: TRBV2; CDR3aa: CASIRLAGGTDTQYF; CDR3nt: TGTGCCAGCATTAGACTAGCGGGAGGGACAGATACGCAGTATTTT
d_gene: -; j_gene: TRBJ2-5; abundance: -; v_gene: TRBV7-2; CDR3aa: CASGGGLETQYF; CDR3nt: TGTGCCAGCGGTGGAGGGCTCGAGACCCAGTACTTC
d_gene: TRBD1; j_gene: TRBJ1-2; abundance: -; v_gene: TRBV9; CDR3aa: CASSVGGTGEYGYTF; CDR3nt: TGTGCCAGCAGCGTTGGAGGGACAGGGGAATATGGCTACACCTTC
d_gene: -; j_gene: TRBJ2-3; abundance: -; v_gene: TRBV6-4; CDR3aa: CASSDTAGSSSTDTQYF; CDR3nt: TGTGCCAGCAGTGACACCGCGGGCTCTTCTAGCACAGATACGCAGTATTTT
d_gene: TRBD1; j_gene: TRBJ1-2; abundance: once; v_gene: TRBV6-6; CDR3aa: CASSYSGGQHNYGYTF; CDR3nt: TGTGCCAGCAGTTACTCAGGGGGACAGCATAACTATGGCTACACCTTC
d_gene: -; j_gene: TRBJ1-1; abundance: -; v_gene: TRBV28; CDR3aa: CASTYNGGLTEAFF; CDR3nt: TGTGCCAGCACGTACAACGGGGGGCTCACTGAAGCTTTCTTT
d_gene: TRBD1; j_gene: TRBJ2-7; abundance: -; v_gene: TRBV6-6; CDR3aa: CASAPVTGPYEQYF; CDR3nt: TGTGCCAGTGCCCCCGTGACAGGGCCCTACGAGCAGTACTTC
d_gene: TRBD1; j_gene: TRBJ1-5; abundance: -; v_gene: TRBV4-3; CDR3aa: CASSQETGDQPQHF; CDR3nt: TGCGCCAGCAGCCAAGAAACAGGGGATCAGCCCCAGCATTTT
d_gene: TRBD2; j_gene: TRBJ2-3; abundance: -; v_gene: TRBV7-3; CDR3aa: CASSRTSVDTDTQYF; CDR3nt: TGTGCCAGCAGCCGGACTAGCGTTGACACAGATACGCAGTATTTT
d_gene: TRBD1; j_gene: TRBJ1-1; abundance: -; v_gene: TRBV7-9; CDR3aa: CASRWGQMNTEAFF; CDR3nt: TGTGCCAGCAGGTGGGGACAGATGAACACTGAAGCTTTCTTT
d_gene: -; j_gene: TRBJ2-1; abundance: -; v_gene: TRBV7-9; CDR3aa: CASSLAVSSAHNEQFF; CDR3nt: TGTGCCAGCAGCTTGGCGGTTAGTAGCGCGCACAATGAGCAGTTCTTC
d_gene: TRBD2; j_gene: TRBJ2-2; abundance: -; v_gene: TRBV10-3; CDR3aa: CAIGTSGRGIVGVTGELFF; CDR3nt: TGTGCCATCGGGACTAGCGGGAGGGGAATAGTTGGTGTCACCGGGGAGCTGTTTTTT
d_gene: TRBD1; j_gene: TRBJ1-5; abundance: -; v_gene: TRBV4-2; CDR3aa: CASSQVPGGDQPQHF; CDR3nt: TGTGCCAGCAGCCAAGTCCCAGGGGGCGATCAGCCCCAGCATTTT
d_gene: -; j_gene: TRBJ2-1; abundance: -; v_gene: TRBV29-1; CDR3aa: CSVGDSNEQFF; CDR3nt: TGCAGCGTTGGTGACAGCAATGAGCAGTTCTTC
d_gene: -; j_gene: TRBJ2-5; abundance: -; v_gene: TRBV19; CDR3aa: CASSIDLELETQYF; CDR3nt: TGTGCCAGTAGTATAGATCTTGAGTTGGAGACCCAGTACTTC
d_gene: TRBD1; j_gene: TRBJ2-3; abundance: -; v_gene: TRBV13; CDR3aa: CASSTGTGVADTQYF; CDR3nt: TGTGCCAGCAGCACCGGGACAGGGGTCGCAGATACGCAGTATTTT
d_gene: TRBD1; j_gene: TRBJ2-7; abundance: -; v_gene: TRBV18; CDR3aa: CASSITGGSYEQYF; CDR3nt: TGTGCCAGCTCAATCACAGGGGGCTCCTACGAGCAGTACTTC
d_gene: TRBD2; j_gene: TRBJ2-7; abundance: -; v_gene: TRBV9; CDR3aa: CASSVGSGGLSYEQYF; CDR3nt: TGTGCCAGCAGCGTAGGTTCGGGAGGACTCTCCTACGAGCAGTACTTC
d_gene: -; j_gene: TRBJ2-1; abundance: -; v_gene: TRBV28; CDR3aa: CASSLYVSTPGEQFF; CDR3nt: TGTGCCAGCAGTTTATATGTTAGTACCCCCGGTGAGCAGTTCTTC
d_gene: -; j_gene: TRBJ1-3; abundance: -; v_gene: TRBV5-4; CDR3aa: CASSLALPGRNSGNTIYF; CDR3nt: TGTGCCAGCAGCTTGGCCCTGCCCGGCAGGAACTCTGGAAACACCATATATTTT
d_gene: -; j_gene: TRBJ2-5; abundance: -; v_gene: TRBV28; CDR3aa: CASSGDILSQETQYF; CDR3nt: TGTGCCAGCAGTGGGGACATTCTTAGCCAAGAGACCCAGTACTTC
d_gene: TRBD2; j_gene: TRBJ2-3; abundance: -; v_gene: TRBV6-7; CDR3aa: CASSLTSGRPPLTDTQYF; CDR3nt: TGTGCCAGCAGTTTGACTAGCGGGAGGCCCCCTCTCACAGATACGCAGTATTTT
d_gene: TRBD1; j_gene: TRBJ2-2; abundance: -; v_gene: TRBV19; CDR3aa: CASGSGGTLGELFF; CDR3nt: TGTGCCAGTGGGTCAGGGGGCACATTAGGGGAGCTGTTTTTT
d_gene: TRBD1; j_gene: TRBJ1-4; abundance: -; v_gene: TRBV19; CDR3aa: CASSTQGANEKLFF; CDR3nt: TGTGCCAGTAGTACCCAGGGGGCCAATGAAAAACTGTTTTTT
d_gene: TRBD2; j_gene: TRBJ2-1; abundance: -; v_gene: TRBV9; CDR3aa: CASSPGGGRHYEQFF; CDR3nt: TGTGCCAGCAGCCCCGGGGGAGGGAGGCACTATGAGCAGTTCTTC
d_gene: -; j_gene: TRBJ1-1; abundance: -; v_gene: TRBV11-3; CDR3aa: CASRGLGEAFF; CDR3nt: TGTGCCAGCAGGGGGCTTGGAGAAGCTTTCTTT
d_gene: -; j_gene: TRBJ1-5; abundance: -; v_gene: TRBV6-1; CDR3aa: CASSEALVRMGQPQHF; CDR3nt: TGTGCCAGCAGTGAAGCGCTCGTCAGGATGGGTCAGCCCCAGCATTTT
d_gene: TRBD2; j_gene: TRBJ2-7; abundance: -; v_gene: TRBV28; CDR3aa: CASPRLAGVDEQYF; CDR3nt: TGTGCCAGCCCAAGACTAGCGGGAGTGGACGAGCAGTACTTC
d_gene: -; j_gene: TRBJ2-7; abundance: -; v_gene: TRBV6-1; CDR3aa: CASSEVRLAYEQYF; CDR3nt: TGTGCCAGCAGTGAAGTCCGTCTAGCCTACGAGCAGTACTTC
d_gene: TRBD1; j_gene: TRBJ2-4; abundance: -; v_gene: TRBV4-3; CDR3aa: CASSPGDSTLLAKNIQYF; CDR3nt: TGCGCCAGCAGCCCAGGGGACAGCACTCTGCTAGCCAAAAACATTCAGTACTTC
d_gene: TRBD2; j_gene: TRBJ2-2; abundance: -; v_gene: TRBV4-2; CDR3aa: CASNLAGASGELFF; CDR3nt: TGTGCCAGCAACCTAGCGGGAGCCTCCGGGGAGCTGTTTTTT
d_gene: TRBD2; j_gene: TRBJ2-1; abundance: -; v_gene: TRBV5-1; CDR3aa: CASSWTSGSSYNEQFF; CDR3nt: TGCGCCAGCAGCTGGACTAGCGGGAGCTCCTACAATGAGCAGTTCTTC
d_gene: TRBD2; j_gene: TRBJ2-7; abundance: once; v_gene: TRBV7-2; CDR3aa: CASSFLGLASTAYEQYF; CDR3nt: TGTGCCAGCAGCTTCCTCGGACTAGCGTCTACAGCCTACGAGCAGTACTTC